These 11 T cell receptor beta chains came from one sample sequenced in a study of memory CD4+ T cells and cytomegalovirus serostatus. Single viable CD3+CD4+CD8-CD45RO+ cells were sorted as the memory CD4+ T cells. Assay: immunoSEQ multiplex PCR; the TCRdb copy retains only in-frame clones and omits some. The profile shows approximately 61,000 clones, around 80% of them singletons. Sequenced: memory CD4+ T cells from blood. All receptors derive from an adult in good health and CMV-seronegative. Some clones in this sample may be carry-over from other donors' samples.

This clone showed up just once. V gene TRBV12-5 combines with J gene TRBJ1-5, with D unresolved. The CDR3 runs 13 residues. Germline values: CDR1 LGHNT, CDR2 FRNRAP. Trimming shortened V by 7 bases and J by 1 base, and 8 bases separated the two germline ends. CDR3 protein: CASALESNQPQHF. In DNA, the CDR3 is TGTGCTAGTGCCTTGGAAAGCAATCAGCCCCAGCATTTT.

V usage is TRBV2 and J usage is TRBJ2-7; TRBD1 aligns across 7 bases. The CDR3 is made up of 15 amino acids. Trimming took 5 bases from V and 0 from J; bases not matched to a gene: 7. Germline V gives CDR1 SNHLY, CDR2 FYNNEI. CDR3 DNA: TGTGCCAGCAGTTACAGGGGCCGTCCCTCCTACGAGCAGTACTTC. It specifies CASSYRGRPSYEQYF.

This chain uses TRBV7-6 with TRBJ2-7; D unclear. Germline CDR1 is SGHVS and CDR2 is FNYEAQ. V shed 5 bases and J shed 1 base, with 15 bases lying between them. CDR3 length: 15 amino acids. The CDR3 nucleotides are TGTGCCAGCAGCCCCTATGTATCGAGGTCCTACGAGCAGTACTTC. This sequence encodes CASSPYVSRSYEQYF.

V usage is TRBV7-3 and J usage is TRBJ2-3; 7 nucleotides align to TRBD2. Germline CDR1 SGHTA, CDR2 FQGTGA. The junction had 10 bases not matched to a gene; V was cut back by 8 bases and J by 5 bases. There are 14 residues in the CDR3. This CDR3 is CASSQGWGGDTQYF. CDR3 coding DNA: TGTGCCAGCTCTCAAGGGTGGGGGGGAGATACGCAGTATTTT.

This CDR3 is CASSFSGGVYNEQFF. CDR3 in DNA: TGTGCCAGCAGCTTTTCAGGGGGAGTCTACAATGAGCAGTTCTTC. The genes are TRBV7-9 and TRBJ2-1; 7 nucleotides agree with TRBD1. CDR3 size: 15 residues. With 3 bases clipped from V and 3 bases from J, the junction kept 5 bases outside the gene matches. In germline, CDR1 is SEHNR, CDR2 FQNEAQ (reference sequence).

The genes are TRBV6-1 and TRBJ1-2, with 8 positions matching TRBD1. CDR3 length: 15 amino acids. Germline lookup yields CDR1 MNHNS and CDR2 SASEGT. V gave up 7 bases and J gave up 4 bases; unmatched junction bases: 11. The CDR3 spells CASIAGTGYLYGYTF. CDR3 bases: TGTGCCAGCATTGCAGGGACAGGTTACCTCTATGGCTACACCTTC.

The genes are TRBV5-3 and TRBJ1-5; weak D call: TRBD1 (5 bases). TRBV5-3 has ORF status, its function being uncertain. The germline V and J ends were trimmed by 4 bases and 7 bases, with 27 bases remaining between them. The CDR3 contains 18 residues. The CDR3 DNA reads TGTGCCAGAAGCCGCGGGGTGGGGGGACTCGGCAACTGGCAGCCCCAGCATTTT. Amino acids: CARSRGVGGLGNWQPQHF.

This clone occurred a few times. The V gene is TRBV18, the J gene TRBJ1-1, with a weak D call TRBD1 (6 bases). The CDR3 runs to 15 residues. V was pared by 5 bases and J by 1 base, with 14 bases between. Germline V gene data show CDR1 as KGHSH and CDR2 as LQKENI. CDR3 sequence: CASSDRFWENTEAFF. CDR3 in DNA: TGTGCCAGCTCAGACAGGTTTTGGGAGAACACTGAAGCTTTCTTT.

This clone occurred a few times. The same CDR3 is also encoded by other DNA sequences in this sample. The chain carries TRBV10-1 and TRBJ2-2, with no clear D. This CDR3 is built from 13 residues. CDR1 is WNHNN and CDR2 is SYGVQD in the germline V gene (reference sequence). The V gene lost 3 bases and the J gene lost 1 base, with 3 bases spanning the gap. Here the CDR3 reads CASSDQNTGELFF. DNA for the CDR3: TGCGCCAGCAGTGACCAGAACACCGGGGAGCTGTTTTTT.

This clone was observed a handful of times. The chain uses TRBV6-1 and TRBJ1-4, with a weak D call TRBD1 (6 bases). The CDR3 is 15 amino acids. The V end lost 1 base, the J end lost 4 bases, and 10 bases lay between the germline ends. Germline V gene lookup returns CDR1 MNHNS and CDR2 SASEGT. The CDR3 here is CASSEGQGYNEKLFF. The CDR3 DNA reads as TGTGCCAGCAGTGAAGGCCAGGGGTATAATGAAAAACTGTTTTTT.

The chain uses TRBV18 and TRBJ1-1; D remains unclear. The V gene's germline CDR1 is KGHSH and CDR2 LQKENI. The CDR3 is made up of 15 amino acids. V was cut by 3 bases and J by 11 bases, with 22 bases left in between. The CDR3 loop is CASSPQLDGSLSAFF. CDR3 coding DNA: TGTGCCAGCTCACCTCAACTGGACGGGAGCCTTAGCGCTTTCTTT.